This T cell receptor (beta chain) came from a study of cytomegalovirus exposure and HLA in healthy donors. As to this clone: Its antigen is currently unknown.

Whole-study findings and limits: Sequencing likely caused a cluster of highly shared sequence variants. Cytomegalovirus association was assigned to about 150 TCR beta chains. Differences between HLA loci emerged in a later analysis of TCR association rates, with DRB1 most and HLA-C fewest. Researchers reported in a later analysis that common viral pathogens appeared linked to several top clusters.

The PCR had 60 Vbeta and 13 Jbeta primers. Repertoires were generated with immunoSEQ multiplex PCR, while TCRdb's copy carries only in-frame clones and drops some. The table has some 80,000 clones, approximately 60% seen once; the top ten hold under 4.5%. Sequences were obtained from PBMCs. The receptor was derived from a male donor in good health and CMV-seropositive.

The chain's CDR3 is CASSGTVRGGYNEQFF. The CDR3 nucleotides are TGTGCCAGCAGCGGGACTGTTCGGGGGGGTTACAATGAGCAGTTCTTC. The gene calls are TRBV5-6 and TRBJ2-1, with TRBD2 matching over 8 bases. With V trimmed by 4 bases and J by 4 bases, 10 bases remained unmatched. Germline V CDR1 and CDR2: SGHDT, YYEEEE. The CDR3 extends over 16 amino acids. The full variable domain, with the rest looked up from reference TRBV5-6 and TRBJ2-1, is DAGVTQSPTHLIKTRGQQVTLRCSPKSGHDTVSWYQQALGQGPQFIFQYYEEEERQRGNFPDRFSGHQFPNYSSELNVNALLLGDSALYLCASSGTVRGGYNEQFFGPGTRLTVL.